Below, 31 T cell receptor beta chains from the same sample are listed, as sequenced in a study of blood T cell repertoires in COVID-19. Data came from immunoSEQ multiplex PCR; TCRdb stores just in-frame clones and leaves some out. The sample shows roughly 120,000 clones, 65% to 85% of them seen only once. Sequencing was performed on peripheral blood. The source of these receptors is a man aged 65 to 85 with acute or convalescent COVID-19.

The rearrangement joins TRBV18 to TRBJ1-4; no definite D call. Per the germline V gene, CDR1 is KGHSH and CDR2 is LQKENI. The V and J ends lost 3 bases and 5 bases respectively, with 7 bases between them. The CDR3 is 13 residues long. The CDR3 bases are TGTGCCAGCTCACCCGCGAGGAATGAAAAACTGTTTTTT. This translates into CASSPARNEKLFF.

The V call is TRBV15, the J call TRBJ1-2; D gene unclear. The V end lost 0 bases, the J end lost 2 bases, and 10 bases lay between the germline ends. Germline CDR1 reads LNHNV; CDR2 reads YYDKDF (reference sequence). CDR3 length: 15 residues. CDR3 loop: CATSREADPNYGYTF. DNA for the CDR3: TGTGCCACCAGCAGAGAGGCGGATCCGAACTATGGCTACACCTTC.

This chain connects TRBV6-5 to TRBJ1-2; TRBD1 might be the D (5 bases). The CDR3 sequence is 14 residues long. Germline V gene sequence: CDR1 MNHEY, CDR2 SVGAGI. V was trimmed by 5 bases and J by 2 bases, leaving 12 bases between them. The CDR3 sequence: CASSPGGSNYGYTF. For the CDR3, the DNA is TGTGCCAGCAGTCCCGGGGGGTCAAACTATGGCTACACCTTC.

This chain uses TRBV2 with TRBJ2-7, with 10 bases that match TRBD1. The ends lost 6 bases at V and 6 bases at J; junction bases unmatched: 5. This CDR3 spans 13 amino acids. Germline CDR1 is SNHLY and CDR2 is FYNNEI. The CDR3 coding sequence is TGTGCCAGCAGCGGGACAGGGGAGGTCGAGCAGTACTTC. It specifies CASSGTGEVEQYF.

As DNA, the CDR3 is TGTGCCAGTGGCGACAGGGTTCTTTTTCCGTTCTTC. It encodes CASGDRVLFPFF. The genes are TRBV19 and TRBJ2-1; 7 positions match TRBD1. The junction had 13 bases not matched to a gene; V was cut back by 8 bases and J by 15 bases. The germline V gene encodes CDR1 LNHDA and CDR2 SQIVND (reference sequence). This CDR3 region has 12 residues.

V and J are TRBV5-6 and TRBJ2-5; D possibly corresponds to TRBD1 (5 bases). CDR3 length: 14 residues. V gave up 4 bases and J gave up 5 bases, with 15 bases separating them. Germline V gene data show CDR1 as SGHDT and CDR2 as YYEEEE. CDR3 nucleotides: TGTGCCAGCAGCCCAGGGAATGAACCTGAGACCCAGTACTTC. Translating it yields CASSPGNEPETQYF.

The genes are TRBV24-1 and TRBJ2-3; TRBD2 matches at 12 bases. Germline CDR1 is KGHDR and CDR2 is SFDVKD. Trimming took 4 bases from V and 4 from J; bases not matched to a gene: 5. The CDR3 length is 16 residues. The CDR3 DNA is TGTGCCACCAGTGACCTCCTAGCGGGGGGGGCAGATACGCAGTATTTT. Protein product: CATSDLLAGGADTQYF.

The chain employs TRBV28 and TRBJ1-4, with 7 nucleotides matching TRBD1. This CDR3 contains 15 residues. CDR1 MDHEN and CDR2 SYDVKM come from the germline V gene. V gave up 6 bases and J gave up 5 bases; unmatched junction bases: 9. The CDR3 region is CASRRIGTENEKLFF. DNA for the CDR3: TGTGCCAGCAGACGAATCGGGACAGAGAATGAAAAACTGTTTTTT.

The V call is TRBV3-1 (or the pseudogene TRBV3-2), the J call TRBJ1-4; possible D gene TRBD1, 5 bases. Germline CDR1 reads LGHDT; CDR2 reads YNNKEL (reference sequence). The CDR3 loop spans 15 amino acids. Trimming took 4 bases from V and 7 from J, leaving 16 bases between them. CDR3 sequence (DNA): TGTGCCAGCAGCCTCTCGGGGGGAATGAGTGAAAAACTGTTTTTT. It encodes CASSLSGGMSEKLFF.

The rearrangement joins TRBV18 to TRBJ1-2, with D hard to call. Germline V gene sequence: CDR1 KGHSH, CDR2 LQKENI. CDR3 length equals 15 residues. Trimming removed 2 bases at V and 3 bases at J, with 13 bases between. CDR3 in DNA: TGTGCCAGCTCACCAGCCGGGTGGGAGGACTATGGCTACACCTTC. Protein product: CASSPAGWEDYGYTF.

The chain joins TRBV9 to TRBJ1-4, with 10 bases aligning to TRBD1. The junction had 5 bases not matched to a gene; V was cut back by 3 bases and J by 3 bases. The length of the CDR3 is 16 residues. In germline, CDR1 is SGDLS, CDR2 YYNGEE. The CDR3 DNA sequence: TGTGCCAGCAGCGCCCGACAGGGGGCACCTAATGAAAAACTGTTTTTT. This translates into CASSARQGAPNEKLFF.

The chain couples TRBV6-5 to TRBJ1-1, with D maybe TRBD1 (6 bases). Germline V gives CDR1 MNHEY, CDR2 SVGAGI. Trimming stripped 7 bases from V and 5 bases from J, with 17 bases between. The CDR3 contains 14 residues. For the CDR3, the DNA is TGTGCCAGCAACTTGGGCCAGGGGAGAACTGAAGCTTTCTTT. Encoded protein: CASNLGQGRTEAFF.

On this clone: The CDR3 ends on some other residue instead of the conserved phenylalanine or tryptophan, so this is likely a read error. The limits of the CDR3 on the DNA are not certain, so only TCRdb's listed CDR3 is given. The rearrangement joins TRBV11-3 to TRBJ1-1; no DNA check was done on the table's D call, TRBD1. Germline V gives CDR1 SGHNT, CDR2 YENEEA. The CDR3 totals 9 residues, both ends included. CDR3 in amino acids: CASSLEQGQ.

The rearrangement links TRBV6-1 to TRBJ1-4; 9 nucleotides line up with TRBD1. CDR3 size: 17 residues. Germline V gene data show CDR1 as MNHNS and CDR2 as SASEGT. J was trimmed by 3 bases and V by 2 bases; bases with no gene match: 7. CDR3: CASSETGTGKSNEKLFF. The CDR3 bases are TGTGCCAGCAGTGAAACGGGGACAGGGAAGTCTAATGAAAAACTGTTTTTT.

CDR3 residues: CASSLGTAATDTQYF. DNA of the CDR3: TGTGCCAGCAGCTTAGGGACTGCGGCCACAGATACGCAGTATTTT. The chain has TRBV7-8 and TRBJ2-3; possibly TRBD2 for D (5 bases). CDR1 and CDR2 from the germline V gene are SGHVS and FQNEAQ. The CDR3 is 15 amino acids. Trimming stripped 1 base from V and 2 bases from J, with 10 bases between. The full variable domain, completed using reference TRBV7-8 and TRBJ2-3, is GAGVSQSPRYKVAKRGQDVALRCDPISGHVSLFWYQQALGQGPEFLTYFQNEAQLDKSGLPSDRFFAERPEGSVSTLKIQRTQQEDSAVYLCASSLGTAATDTQYFGPGTRLTVL.

This chain uses TRBV5-1 with TRBJ2-2; a possible D gene is TRBD2 (5 bases). The CDR3 sequence is 14 residues long. Germline assignment: CDR1 SGHRS and CDR2 YFSETQ. V lost 6 bases and J 7 bases, leaving 16 bases between the germline ends. The CDR3 region is CASTGRAGGGELFF. The CDR3 DNA reads TGCGCCAGCACCGGCCGGGCCGGAGGCGGGGAGCTGTTTTTT.

The chain is built from TRBV4-2 and TRBJ2-5; possibly TRBD2 for D (5 bases). V was clipped by 3 bases and J by 4 bases, with 15 bases between them. The CDR3 extends over 15 amino acids. Germline assignment: CDR1 LGHNA and CDR2 YNFKEQ. The CDR3 region has the DNA TGTGCCAGCAGCCAGGAGGCCCAGCGGCGAGAGACCCAGTACTTC. It specifies CASSQEAQRRETQYF.

The V gene is TRBV2, the J gene TRBJ1-1; the D gene is possibly TRBD1 (5 bases). The CDR3 spans 19 residues. The V and J ends lost 2 bases and 0 bases respectively, with 22 bases between them. The V gene's germline CDR1 is SNHLY and CDR2 FYNNEI. This CDR3 reads CASSESPLLSTVMNTEAFF. The CDR3 nucleotides read TGTGCCAGCAGTGAATCGCCACTGCTGTCGACAGTTATGAACACTGAAGCTTTCTTT.

This clone was counted between two and nine times. The CDR3 reads CASRRGSASGGQETQYF. CDR3 nucleotides: TGCGCCAGCAGGCGGGGGTCTGCTAGCGGGGGCCAAGAGACCCAGTACTTC. The chain employs TRBV5-1 and TRBJ2-5, with 10 bases fitting TRBD2. CDR1 and CDR2 (germline): SGHRS, YFSETQ. The V segment lost 5 bases and the J segment 1 base; nucleotides outside the gene matches: 11. CDR3 size: 17 residues.

DNA of the CDR3: TGTGCCAGCAGCCCCGTGGCAGGGCCCTCTGGAAACACCATATATTTT. Its protein product is CASSPVAGPSGNTIYF. The gene calls are TRBV4-2 and TRBJ1-3; the D gene is possibly TRBD1 (5 bases). V shed 4 bases and J shed 0 bases, with 13 bases lying between them. The germline V gene has CDR1 LGHNA and CDR2 YNFKEQ. CDR3 length: 16 residues.

The chain joins TRBV11-2 to TRBJ2-7, with 8 bases matching TRBD2. Germline lookup yields CDR1 SGHAT and CDR2 FQNNGV. This CDR3 region has 17 residues. V was pared by 4 bases and J by 0 bases, with 11 bases of the junction left unmatched. The CDR3 region has the DNA TGTGCCAGCAGCTCAACGGGAGGGGGTCGGGGCTCCTACGAGCAGTACTTC. Translated, it gives CASSSTGGGRGSYEQYF.

The chain uses TRBV6-1 and TRBJ2-3; D is perhaps TRBD1 (6 bases). This CDR3 is 15 amino acids long. Germline assignment: CDR1 MNHNS and CDR2 SASEGT. Trimming pared 3 bases from V and 2 bases from J, leaving 12 bases between. The CDR3 sequence is CASSDQGTYTDTQYF. The DNA for the CDR3 is TGTGCCAGCAGTGATCAGGGGACCTACACAGATACGCAGTATTTT.

This clone was counted a few times. This sequence joins TRBV7-8 and TRBJ2-2; weak D call: TRBD2 (5 bases). The CDR3 is made up of 14 amino acids. In germline, CDR1 is SGHVS, CDR2 FQNEAQ. Trimming left V 3 bases short and J 5 bases short, with 10 bases between. The CDR3 DNA reads as TGTGCCAGCAGCTTTTATCGCGGGACCGGGGAGCTGTTTTTT. The encoded protein is CASSFYRGTGELFF.

This clone has only one observation. This chain joins TRBV27 and TRBJ1-1; TRBD1 matches at 8 bases. Germline V gene data show CDR1 as MNHEY and CDR2 as SMNVEV (reference sequence). The CDR3 consists of 15 residues. J lost 4 bases, V lost 4 bases, and 8 bases had no gene match. The CDR3 nucleotides read TGTGCCAGCAGTTCAAGACAGGGGTTAGGCACTGAAGCTTTCTTT. Translation gives CASSSRQGLGTEAFF.

The rearrangement links TRBV19 to TRBJ2-2; tentative D call: TRBD1 (5 bases). This CDR3 has 16 amino acids. CDR1 is LNHDA, CDR2 SQIVND, per germline (reference sequence). Trimming cost V 11 bases and J 1 base, with 20 bases left between them. The CDR3 DNA sequence: TGTGCCTGCCAGTGGGGCCCTCCAATGAACACCGGGGAGCTGTTTTTT. Protein: CACQWGPPMNTGELFF.

The rearrangement links TRBV19 to TRBJ1-5; D gene uncertain. The germline V gene encodes CDR1 LNHDA and CDR2 SQIVND (reference sequence). CDR3 size: 9 residues. The CDR3 loop is CAAGQPQHF. CDR3 nucleotides: TGTGCTGCGGGTCAGCCCCAGCATTTT.

In DNA form, the CDR3 reads TGTGCCAGCAGCCCCCGACAGGGAAGTAAAAAACTGTTTTTT. This gives the protein CASSPRQGSKKLFF. The V and J genes are TRBV9 and TRBJ1-4, with 7 bases fitting TRBD1. Germline trimming cut 4 bases from V and 9 bases from J; bases unmatched to any gene: 9. The length of the CDR3 is 14 residues. Germline V gene lookup returns CDR1 SGDLS and CDR2 YYNGEE.

This clone has just a few counts. The CDR3 DNA reads as TGCGCCAGCAGTGAGTCTGACAGGGGGGATCAGCCCCAGCATTTT. It encodes CASSESDRGDQPQHF. The genes are TRBV10-2 and TRBJ1-5, with TRBD1 matching over 9 bases. Per germline, CDR1 WSHSY and CDR2 SAAADI. V shed 0 bases, J shed 5 bases, and the junction held 2 bases outside the gene matches. The CDR3 runs 15 residues.

The rearrangement links TRBV28 to TRBJ1-6, with 9 positions matching TRBD1. CDR3 length: 14 amino acids. Germline V gene lookup returns CDR1 MDHEN and CDR2 SYDVKM. J gave up 9 bases and V 2 bases, and 2 bases lay outside the gene matches. Here the CDR3 DNA reads TGTGCCAGCAGTTTAGGGACAGGGACTTCACCCCTCCACTTT. This gives the protein CASSLGTGTSPLHF. Full variable domain (outside the CDR3, taken from reference TRBV28 and TRBJ1-6): DVKVTQSSRYLVKRTGEKVFLECVQDMDHENMFWYRQDPGLGLRLIYFSYDVKMKEKGDIPEGYSVSREKKERFSLILESASTNQTSMYLCASSLGTGTSPLHFGNGTRLTVT.

This clone was observed once. The chain is built from TRBV7-6 and TRBJ1-1; D uncertain. The V gene's germline CDR1 is SGHVS and CDR2 FNYEAQ. The ends were cut back, 10 bases at V and 3 bases at J, with 9 bases in the middle. This CDR3 region has 11 residues. CDR3 in amino acids: CAIIPDTEAFF. CDR3 sequence (DNA): TGTGCCATAATCCCAGACACTGAAGCTTTCTTT. Based on the CDR3 plus reference TRBV7-6 and TRBJ1-1, the full variable domain is GAGVSQSPRYKVTKRGQDVALRCDPISGHVSLYWYRQALGQGPEFLTYFNYEAQQDKSGLPNDRFSAERPEGSISTLTIQRTEQRDSAMYRCAIIPDTEAFFGQGTRLTVV.

V and J are TRBV10-3 and TRBJ2-7; TRBD2 matches 8 bases. Germline CDR1 reads ENHRY; CDR2 reads SYGVKD. After removal of 0 bases from V and 4 bases from J, the junction contained 11 bases not matched to a gene. The CDR3 totals 17 residues. The CDR3 region is CAISESFGTRGWYEQYF. The CDR3 bases are TGTGCCATCAGTGAGTCGTTCGGGACTAGAGGGTGGTACGAGCAGTACTTC.